This is a list of T cell receptor beta chains from one sample in a study of cytomegalovirus exposure and HLA in healthy donors. Profiling relied on immunoSEQ multiplex PCR, and the TCRdb table lists in-frame clones only, not all of them. Here the sample spans about 160,000 clones, approximately 84% being singletons. Sequencing used PBMCs. The receptors come from a man younger than 35 in good health and CMV-seropositive. The CDR3 runs from the conserved cysteine through the conserved F or W. The D gene is left open where the match is weak. Clone size is stated in some rows and not others, as once, few, many or a class when expanded.

V gene	clone size	D gene	J gene	CDR3 protein	CDR3 DNA
TRBV5-1	.	.	TRBJ2-7	CASSPQGFGEQYF	TGCGCCAGCAGCCCCCAGGGATTCGGCGAGCAGTACTTC
TRBV27	.	TRBD1	TRBJ1-5	CASGRDSFLGQPQHF	TGTGCCAGCGGGCGGGACAGTTTCCTTGGTCAGCCCCAGCATTTT
TRBV6-5	.	TRBD2	TRBJ2-5	CASSYSLAGVQETQYF	TGTGCCAGCAGTTACTCACTAGCGGGGGTACAAGAGACCCAGTACTTC
TRBV7-2	.	.	TRBJ1-1	CASSLGGWNTEAFF	TGTGCCAGCAGCTTAGGGGGCTGGAACACTGAAGCTTTCTTT
TRBV27	.	TRBD1	TRBJ2-7	CASSLYRGEDEQYF	TGTGCCAGCAGTTTATACAGGGGTGAGGACGAGCAGTACTTC
TRBV10-3	.	TRBD1	TRBJ1-1	CAISDSGGQNTEAFF	TGTGCCATCAGTGACTCAGGGGGACAGAACACTGAAGCTTTCTTT
TRBV5-5	.	.	TRBJ2-7	CASSLAHVDYEQYF	TGTGCCAGCAGCTTGGCACACGTCGACTACGAGCAGTACTTC
TRBV6-1	.	.	TRBJ1-3	CASSEAAHGNTIYF	TGTGCCAGCAGTGAAGCCGCGCATGGAAACACCATATATTTT
TRBV4-3	.	.	TRBJ1-2	CASSQDSRSTNYGYTF	TGCGCCAGCAGCCAAGATAGCAGATCGACTAACTATGGCTACACCTTC
TRBV18	.	TRBD1	TRBJ1-2	CASSPTPDRGYGYTF	TGTGCCAGCTCACCAACACCGGACAGGGGCTATGGCTACACCTTC
TRBV5-5	few	TRBD2	TRBJ2-3	CASSQEGSAASGDTQYF	TGTGCCAGCAGCCAAGAGGGTTCCGCGGCTAGCGGAGATACGCAGTATTTT
TRBV11-2	.	TRBD2	TRBJ2-2	CASMTSGAGELFF	TGTGCCAGTATGACTAGCGGGGCCGGGGAGCTGTTTTTT
TRBV5-4	.	.	TRBJ1-1	CASSLVLGTGTEAFF	TGTGCCAGCAGCTTAGTCCTCGGAACGGGAACTGAAGCTTTCTTT
TRBV4-3	.	.	TRBJ2-2	CASSQGGFGGAPGELFF	TGCGCCAGCAGCCAAGGGGGCTTTGGTGGAGCCCCCGGGGAGCTGTTTTTT
TRBV5-4	.	TRBD1	TRBJ2-2	CASREGPGTANTGELFF	TGTGCCAGCAGGGAAGGACCCGGGACAGCGAACACCGGGGAGCTGTTTTTT
TRBV6-6	.	.	TRBJ2-7	CASSTTNEQYF	TGTGCCAGCAGTACCACTAACGAGCAGTACTTC
TRBV10-1	once	TRBD1	TRBJ2-2	CASSEIQGAGTGELFF	TGCGCCAGCAGTGAAATCCAGGGGGCGGGCACCGGGGAGCTGTTTTTT
TRBV5-1	.	TRBD1	TRBJ2-5	CASSLTGAEETQYF	TGCGCCAGCAGCCTGACAGGGGCTGAGGAGACCCAGTACTTC
TRBV6-1	.	.	TRBJ1-3	CASSEDRGSGNTIYF	TGTGCCAGCAGTGAGGACCGGGGCTCTGGAAACACCATATATTTT
TRBV28	.	.	TRBJ2-1	CASSRALSGNNEQFF	TGTGCCAGCAGTCGGGCCCTTAGCGGAAACAATGAGCAGTTCTTC
TRBV5-1	.	TRBD1	TRBJ1-4	CASSKGYGTANEKLFF	TGCGCCAGCAGCAAGGGCTACGGGACAGCGAATGAAAAACTGTTTTTT
TRBV19	.	TRBD2	TRBJ2-7	CASSPPGRTSGGAAQYF	TGTGCCAGTAGTCCTCCCGGTCGGACTAGCGGGGGTGCCGCTCAGTACTTC
TRBV27	.	.	TRBJ2-7	CASRGFRGDGYEQYF	TGTGCCAGCAGGGGTTTCAGGGGGGATGGCTACGAGCAGTACTTC
TRBV7-9	few	TRBD1	TRBJ1-1	CASSLGQGDTEAFF	TGTGCCAGCAGCTTAGGGCAGGGGGACACTGAAGCTTTCTTT
TRBV5-1	.	.	TRBJ2-7	CASSLATGQVYEQYF	TGCGCCAGCAGCTTGGCCACGGGACAAGTTTACGAGCAGTACTTC
TRBV10-3	.	TRBD2	TRBJ2-5	CAISSGGPETQYF	TGTGCCATCTCGTCGGGGGGGCCAGAGACCCAGTACTTC
TRBV5-1	.	.	TRBJ1-6	CASSLDFEGSYNSPLHF	TGCGCCAGCAGCCTAGACTTTGAGGGCTCCTATAATTCACCCCTCCACTTT
TRBV5-5	once	.	TRBJ2-7	CASSLDETPLFTRYF	TGTGCCAGCAGCTTGGATGAGACCCCACTATTTACACGGTACTTC
TRBV6-1	.	.	TRBJ1-4	CASSESGGLKEFF	TGTGCCAGCAGTGAGAGTGGCGGGTTAAAGGAGTTTTTT
TRBV28	.	TRBD1	TRBJ2-5	CASSSREGAQETQYF	TGTGCCAGCAGCTCCAGAGAGGGGGCTCAAGAGACCCAGTACTTC
TRBV2	.	.	TRBJ2-7	CASSDGRLPYEQYF	TGTGCCAGCAGTGATGGCAGGCTTCCCTACGAGCAGTACTTC
TRBV6-5	.	TRBD1	TRBJ1-2	CASSSLGTEDYGYTF	TGTGCCAGCAGCTCGCTCGGGACAGAGGACTATGGCTACACCTTC
TRBV4-1	.	TRBD1	TRBJ1-1	CASSQAYRGRTEAFF	TGCGCCAGCAGCCAAGCGTACAGGGGGCGTACTGAAGCTTTCTTT
TRBV6-5	.	TRBD1	TRBJ1-1	CASSLQGASAEAFF	TGTGCCAGCAGCCTCCAGGGGGCTTCGGCTGAAGCTTTCTTT
TRBV5-6	.	.	TRBJ2-6	CASSLVTSSGANVLTF	TGTGCCAGCAGCTTGGTTACGAGCTCTGGGGCCAACGTCCTGACTTTC
TRBV9	once	TRBD2	TRBJ2-7	CASSVAGGGGFYEQYF	TGTGCCAGCAGCGTAGCCGGCGGGGGGGGCTTCTACGAGCAGTACTTC
TRBV6-5	.	TRBD1	TRBJ1-2	CASSYSGTDGYTF	TGTGCCAGCAGTTATTCCGGGACAGATGGCTACACCTTC
TRBV11-2	.	TRBD1	TRBJ2-7	CASSPRRGQGPYEQYF	TGTGCCAGCAGCCCGCGAAGGGGACAGGGCCCCTACGAGCAGTACTTC
TRBV18	.	.	TRBJ2-2	CASSPQGTGELFF	TGTGCCAGCTCACCACAGGGGACCGGGGAGCTGTTTTTT